This is a list of T cell receptor beta chains from one sample in a study of T cells in Graves' hyperthyroidism and ophthalmopathy. Each CDR3 protein gets one entry after TCRdb re-called the multiplex PCR reads with MiXCR. In the table there are about 500,000 distinct CDR3 sequences, over 15% of which are singletons. The sequenced sample consisted of blood. Receptors were obtained from a woman aged 18-29 years with Graves' hyperthyroidism. Each CDR3 is given with its conserved first and last residue. Fields, in order: clone size, J gene, D gene, V gene, CDR3 protein, CDR3 DNA. The D gene is left open where the match is weak. Expanded clones are given a class, and other clones once, few, many or no size at all.

few | TRBJ1-4 | TRBD1 | TRBV6-1 | CASRQGQGLRNEKLFF | TGTGCCAGCAGACAGGGACAGGGGTTAAGAAATGAAAAACTGTTTTTT
NA | TRBJ2-3 | NA | TRBV15 | CATSSRRGADTQYF | TGTGCCACCAGCTCCCGCCGGGGCGCAGATACGCAGTATTTT
few | TRBJ2-3 | TRBD2 | TRBV7-2 | CASSPLLAGGTDTQYF | TGTGCCAGCAGCCCCCTACTAGCGGGAGGGACAGATACGCAGTATTTT
NA | TRBJ2-7 | NA | TRBV5-1 | CASSFNGGADEQYF | TGCGCCAGCAGCTTCAACGGCGGGGCCGACGAGCAGTACTTC
many | TRBJ2-5 | NA | TRBV5-6 | CASSGGGETQYF | TGTGCCAGCAGTGGTGGCGGGGAGACCCAGTACTTC
many | TRBJ2-5 | TRBD2 | TRBV13 | CASSLSGGAGETQYF | TGTGCCAGCAGCTTAAGCGGGGGGGCCGGAGAGACCCAGTACTTC
NA | TRBJ1-2 | NA | TRBV6-2/TRBV6-3 | CASSRVQGSNYGYTF | TGTGCCAGCAGCCGCGTGCAGGGCTCTAACTATGGCTACACCTTC
NA | TRBJ2-3 | NA | TRBV7-6 | CASSLEGGGGAYLTQYF | TGTGCCAGCAGCTTAGAAGGAGGTGGCGGGGCCTACCTAACGCAGTATTTT
many | TRBJ2-1 | TRBD1 | TRBV28 | CASSSSGTGRNEQFF | TGTGCCAGCAGTTCGTCCGGGACAGGGCGGAATGAGCAGTTCTTC
many | TRBJ2-1 | NA | TRBV20-1 | CSARSGPELSYNEQFF | TGCAGTGCTAGGTCCGGGCCTGAGCTCTCCTACAATGAGCAGTTCTTC
few | TRBJ1-6 | TRBD1 | TRBV7-9 | CASSFGRGRETGTGGSPLHF | TGTGCCAGCAGCTTCGGCCGGGGCAGGGAAACAGGGACAGGAGGTTCACCCCTCCACTTT
many | TRBJ2-5 | NA | TRBV27 | CASSFAQGGRETQYF | TGTGCCAGCAGTTTTGCGCAGGGGGGAAGAGAGACCCAGTACTTC
NA | TRBJ2-2 | TRBD2 | TRBV20-1 | CSARAPLAGANTGELFF | TGCAGTGCTAGGGCCCCTCTAGCGGGGGCGAACACCGGGGAGCTGTTTTTT
many | TRBJ1-1 | TRBD1 | TRBV30 | CAWMTGGETEAFF | TGTGCCTGGATGACAGGGGGCGAAACTGAAGCTTTCTTT
few | TRBJ2-7 | NA | TRBV6-1 | CASSRRGRPYEQYF | TGTGCCAGCAGTCGGAGGGGGCGCCCCTACGAGCAGTACTTC
NA | TRBJ1-2 | NA | TRBV4-1 | CASSQEGRYGYTF | TGCGCCAGCAGCCAAGAAGGACGGTATGGCTACACCTTC
many | TRBJ2-3 | NA | TRBV7-2 | CASSLDLRTVPQYF | TGTGCCAGCAGCTTAGATTTGCGTACGGTGCCACAGTATTTT
few | TRBJ2-7 | NA | TRBV6-1 | CASTHDGGTEHEQYF | TGTGCCAGCACCCATGATGGGGGGACTGAACACGAGCAGTACTTC
few | TRBJ2-2 | NA | TRBV6-4 | CASSDSAGTGELFF | TGTGCCAGCAGTGACTCAGCGGGCACCGGGGAGCTGTTTTTT
few | TRBJ2-7 | TRBD2 | TRBV7-2 | CASSFPTSGGVYEQYF | TGTGCCAGCAGCTTCCCGACTAGCGGGGGGGTCTACGAGCAGTACTTC